Reported below is one T cell receptor (beta chain). Germline V gives CDR1 SGDLS, CDR2 YYNGEE. The CDR3 covers 17 residues. The V and J ends lost 5 bases and 2 bases respectively, with 23 bases between them. The data are from a study of blood T cell repertoires in COVID-19. Methods used by the authors: By means of reference gene primer amplification, nucleated cell counts were estimated. Profiling relied on immunoSEQ multiplex PCR, and the TCRdb table lists in-frame clones only, not all of them. V, J and clone size were drawn from that table, and D and trimming were deduced from the DNA. The sample contains approximately 85,000 clones, roughly 84% of which appear only once.

The receptor comes from a woman older than 75 in a cohort sampled during active or convalescent COVID-19. The rearrangement links TRBV9 to TRBJ2-7; D remains ambiguous. The sample consisted of peripheral blood. CDR3 sequence (DNA): TGTGCCAGCAGAAACCTATTCGTACTGACTGTGACCTACGAGCAGTACGTC. Its protein product is CASRNLFVLTVTYEQYV.